The rows below give T cell receptor beta chains drawn from one sample of a study of regulatory T cells in long-lasting Graves disease. TCRdb redid the calling of the multiplex PCR reads with MiXCR, one entry per CDR3 protein. The profile shows 200,000 to 250,000 distinct CDR3 sequences, approximately 19% of them singletons. These data were also filed under a second study, of T cells in Graves' hyperthyroidism and ophthalmopathy.

The sequencing used peripheral blood mononuclear cells (PBMCs), collected at new diagnosis, from a patient treated with antithyroid drugs. Receptors originate from a woman in her twenties or thirties with Graves disease. The CDR3 runs from the conserved cysteine through the conserved F or W.

CASSLMAYEQYF | 12 | TRBJ2-7 | TRBV28
CASSLSAGTGGAFF | 14 | TRBJ1-1 | TRBV7-2
CASSPIHDGEDGYTF | 15 | TRBJ1-2 | TRBV28
CVSSQGTNEKLFF | 13 | TRBJ1-4 | TRBV3-1
CSARQGNYGYTF | 12 | TRBJ1-2 | TRBV20-1
CSARETSGGGAQYF | 14 | TRBJ2-5 | TRBV20-1
CASSASGPKNIQYF | 14 | TRBJ2-4 | TRBV2
CASSQDRVNQPQHF | 14 | TRBJ1-5 | TRBV18
CSARSVQGLNSPLHF | 15 | TRBJ1-6 | TRBV20-1
CASSNLNTGTGYGYTF | 16 | TRBJ1-2 | TRBV6-1
CASSLLGGTTYEQYF | 15 | TRBJ2-7 | TRBV11-2
CSVRQGSDQPQHF | 13 | TRBJ1-5 | TRBV29-1
CAWGRDSNQPQHF | 13 | TRBJ1-5 | TRBV30
CASSLPGLATYNEQFF | 16 | TRBJ2-1 | TRBV18
CSARGRGRQSEDSNQPQHF | 19 | TRBJ1-5 | TRBV20-1
CASSQGGIAGVENIQYF | 17 | TRBJ2-4 | TRBV3-1
CASSGPVGGSQPQHF | 15 | TRBJ1-5 | TRBV2
CASSLGEQGNEQFF | 14 | TRBJ2-1 | TRBV5-5
CSARTGTSTDTQYF | 14 | TRBJ2-3 | TRBV20-1
CASSYGGGGRETQYF | 15 | TRBJ2-5 | TRBV27
CASSRKTGGGEAFF | 14 | TRBJ1-1 | TRBV6-1
CASSQEIAGGFTDTQYF | 17 | TRBJ2-3 | TRBV3-1
CASSLQRGGETRYF | 14 | TRBJ2-5 | TRBV28
CSAKSAGVYNEQFF | 14 | TRBJ2-1 | TRBV20-1
CASSEVTQETQYF | 13 | TRBJ2-5 | TRBV2
CASSPRQASEAFF | 13 | TRBJ1-1 | TRBV2
CSARGPSGTSSYNEQFF | 17 | TRBJ2-1 | TRBV20-1
CASSAPGTEVDEQYF | 15 | TRBJ2-7 | TRBV28
CAWINWAGAGEAFF | 14 | TRBJ1-1 | TRBV30
CASSPAAGVEQYF | 13 | TRBJ2-7 | TRBV7-6
CASSQAANTEAFF | 13 | TRBJ1-1 | TRBV7-7
CASSPPGITDTQYF | 14 | TRBJ2-3 | TRBV4-2
CASSYDSTHSYEQYF | 15 | TRBJ2-7 | TRBV6-5
CASSPGTGLMNTEAFF | 16 | TRBJ1-1 | TRBV7-3
CATSGTGDQPQHF | 13 | TRBJ1-5 | TRBV15
CASSHRGTDTQYF | 13 | TRBJ2-3 | TRBV6-1
CASSPGGSRAKNIQYF | 16 | TRBJ2-4 | TRBV6-2/TRBV6-3
CASSKEGRGAEAFF | 14 | TRBJ1-1 | TRBV19
CASSLTSGRWTDTQYF | 16 | TRBJ2-3 | TRBV11-2
CASSQGEGIGTDTQYF | 16 | TRBJ2-3 | TRBV3-1